This TCR beta chain appears in the sequencing data of a study of Tregs in tolerant kidney transplant recipients. Study-wide background: The nonmyeloablative bone marrow transplants came from related graft donors, with transient mixed chimerism.

Per germline, CDR1 SGHVS and CDR2 FQNEAQ. V dropped 1 base and J dropped 6; count of bases not matched to a gene: 12. This CDR3 region has 17 residues. Clones were read by immunoSEQ multiplex PCR, and TCRdb kept only the in-frame ones, dropping some. The sample records just under 65,000 clones, 98% being singletons. V is TRBV7-8 and J is TRBJ2-1, with TRBD2 matching 7 bases. The material sequenced was Tregs from blood, taken before the transplant. The sequence was obtained from a human donor who received a combined kidney and bone marrow transplant. The chain's CDR3 is CASSLVGRAGRGNEQFF. CDR3 sequence (DNA): TGTGCCAGCAGCTTAGTAGGCAGGGCAGGGAGGGGCAATGAGCAGTTCTTC.